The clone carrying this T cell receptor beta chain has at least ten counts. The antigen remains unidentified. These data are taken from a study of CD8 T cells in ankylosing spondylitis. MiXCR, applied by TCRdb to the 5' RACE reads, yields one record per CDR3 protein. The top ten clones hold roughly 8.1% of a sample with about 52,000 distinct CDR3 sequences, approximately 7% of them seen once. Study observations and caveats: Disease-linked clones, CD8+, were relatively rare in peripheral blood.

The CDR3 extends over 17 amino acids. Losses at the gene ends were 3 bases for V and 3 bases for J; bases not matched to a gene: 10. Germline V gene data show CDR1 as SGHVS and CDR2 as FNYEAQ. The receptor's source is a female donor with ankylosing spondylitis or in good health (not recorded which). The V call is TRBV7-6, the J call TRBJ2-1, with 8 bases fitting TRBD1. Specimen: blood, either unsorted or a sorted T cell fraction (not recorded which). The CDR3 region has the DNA TGTGCCAGCAGCTTTAGCCCGGAGGACAGGGACTACAATGAGCAGTTCTTC. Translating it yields CASSFSPEDRDYNEQFF.